This T cell receptor beta chain was recovered during a study of blood T cell repertoires in COVID-19. Study information: Specimens from acute and convalescent COVID-19 originated in the United States, Italy and Spain. T cells, B-cell-depleted T cells, or PBMCs provided the cDNA or gDNA that served as material.

Some clones are missing from TCRdb's copy, which holds only in-frame ones; the method was immunoSEQ multiplex PCR. Of roughly 45,000 clones listed, roughly 84% are singletons. With 5 bases clipped from V and 7 bases from J, the junction kept 7 bases outside the gene matches. Germline lookup yields CDR1 LNHDA and CDR2 SQIVND (reference sequence). The CDR3 loop spans 15 amino acids. This TCR was recovered from a man in his fifties or sixties with active COVID-19. The chain joins TRBV19 to TRBJ1-6; 8 bases align to TRBD1. Sequencing was performed on peripheral blood. CDR3 DNA: TGTGCCAGTAGTCCCGGGACAGGTGTAAATTCACCCCTCCACTTT. Translated: CASSPGTGVNSPLHF.